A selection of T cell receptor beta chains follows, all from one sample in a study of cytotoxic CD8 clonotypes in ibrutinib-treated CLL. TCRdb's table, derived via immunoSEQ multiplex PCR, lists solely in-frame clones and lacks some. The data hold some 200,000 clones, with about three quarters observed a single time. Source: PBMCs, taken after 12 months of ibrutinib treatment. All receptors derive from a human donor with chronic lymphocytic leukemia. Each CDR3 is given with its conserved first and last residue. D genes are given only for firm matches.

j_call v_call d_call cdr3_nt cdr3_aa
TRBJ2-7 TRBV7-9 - TGTGCCAGCAGCTTAGGCTGGGACAACTACGAGCAGTACTTC CASSLGWDNYEQYF
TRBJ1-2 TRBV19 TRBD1 TGTGCCAGTACCCCGGACAGGGCCAACTATGGCTACACCTTC CASTPDRANYGYTF
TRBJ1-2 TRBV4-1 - TGCGCCAGCAGCCCCCAGGGAGGCGGCCAAAGTAACTATGGCTACACCTTC CASSPQGGGQSNYGYTF
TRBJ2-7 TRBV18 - TGTGCCAGCTCACCACGGGCAGGGGACGACGAGCAGTACTTC CASSPRAGDDEQYF
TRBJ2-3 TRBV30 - TGTGCCTGGAGCAAGGCAGGGTCGGATACGCAGTATTTT CAWSKAGSDTQYF
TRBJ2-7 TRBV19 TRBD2 TGTGCCAGTAGTCTCGGGACTAGCGACTACGAGCAGTACTTC CASSLGTSDYEQYF
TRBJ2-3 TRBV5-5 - TGTGCCAGCAGCTCCCTAGATACGAACACAGATACGCAGTATTTT CASSSLDTNTDTQYF
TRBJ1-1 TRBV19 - TGTGCCAGCTCCACCAACACTGAAGCTTTCTTT CASSTNTEAFF
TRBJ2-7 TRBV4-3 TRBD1 TGCGCCAGCAGCCCCGGACAGGCCTCCTACGAGCAGTACTTC CASSPGQASYEQYF
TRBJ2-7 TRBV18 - TGTGCCAGCTCACCTCAGGGTGGAGGCTACGAGCAGTACTTC CASSPQGGGYEQYF